The rows below give T cell receptor beta chains drawn from one sample of a study of T-cell memory formation after mild COVID-19. TCRdb independently ran MiXCR on the 5' RACE reads; one entry per CDR3 protein. Here the sample spans tens of thousands of distinct CDR3 sequences, roughly 15% being singletons. The source material was PBMCs or a T cell subset sorted from them (not recorded which). The receptor set was obtained from a man aged 18 to 30 who had mild COVID-19 (a few samples of this study predate the infection). Cell type and time point are not known. CDR3s include the opening cysteine and the closing phenylalanine or tryptophan. A D gene is named only where the DNA matches it firmly. Some rows mark clone size as missing; the rest say once, few, many or name a class of expanded clone.

cdr3_aa cdr3_nt clone_size j_call v_call d_call
CSVGTATTQYF TGCAGCGTTGGGACCGCAACCACCCAGTACTTC few TRBJ2-5 TRBV29-1 .
CASSFEGFYGYTF TGTGCCAGCAGTTTTGAGGGATTCTATGGCTACACCTTC few TRBJ1-2 TRBV12-3/TRBV12-4 .
CASSQEAGGPGDTQYF TGCGCCAGCAGCCAAGAAGCGGGGGGGCCGGGAGATACGCAGTATTTT few TRBJ2-3 TRBV4-1 TRBD2
CASSQDLGRSDTQYF TGTGCCAGCAGCCAAGATTTAGGCAGGTCAGATACGCAGTATTTT . TRBJ2-3 TRBV4-2 .
CASSYSAGGYEQYF TGTGCCAGCAGTTACTCGGCAGGAGGCTACGAGCAGTACTTC few TRBJ2-7 TRBV6-5 .
CASSQGGVYEQYF TGTGCCAGCAGTCAGGGCGGGGTCTACGAGCAGTACTTC . TRBJ2-7 TRBV27 .
CASSGTGALNTEAFF TGTGCCAGCAGCGGGACAGGGGCCTTGAACACTGAAGCTTTCTTT many TRBJ1-1 TRBV5-6 TRBD1
CASRSERGLTQYF TGTGCCAGCAGGTCCGAGCGGGGGCTTACGCAGTATTTT once TRBJ2-3 TRBV7-9 TRBD2
CASSSATSSEETQYF TGTGCCAGCAGCTCCGCGACTAGCTCTGAGGAGACCCAGTACTTC . TRBJ2-5 TRBV5-4 TRBD2
CASSFEPTNNEQFF TGTGCCAGCAGTTTCGAGCCTACCAACAATGAGCAGTTCTTC . TRBJ2-1 TRBV12-3/TRBV12-4 .
CASRNARGTRYEQYF TGTGCCAGCAGGAACGCGCGGGGCACTCGCTACGAGCAGTACTTC . TRBJ2-7 TRBV2 .
CASSIGQGVPEAFF TGTGCCAGCAGCATAGGACAGGGAGTCCCTGAAGCTTTCTTT few TRBJ1-1 TRBV7-9 TRBD1
CASSQTSWADTQYF TGTGCCAGCAGTCAAACTAGCTGGGCAGATACGCAGTATTTT many TRBJ2-3 TRBV27 .
CAWGGTRDEKLFF TGTGCCTGGGGGGGGACACGGGATGAAAAACTGTTTTTT . TRBJ1-4 TRBV30 .
CASSPPGGTRKTQYF TGTGCCAGCTCACCACCGGGTGGGACTCGAAAGACCCAGTACTTC . TRBJ2-5 TRBV18 .
CSQGTSAETQYF TGCAGCCAGGGGACTAGCGCGGAGACCCAGTACTTC . TRBJ2-5 TRBV20-1 TRBD2
CASSYQGQGQNTEAFF TGTGCCAGCAGTTACCAAGGACAGGGGCAGAACACTGAAGCTTTCTTT few TRBJ1-1 TRBV6-5 TRBD1
CASSPGTMGYTF TGTGCCAGCAGCCCCGGGACCATGGGCTACACCTTC . TRBJ1-2 TRBV6-5 .
CASSQVRVGGRETQYF TGTGCCAGCAGCCAAGTAAGGGTAGGGGGGCGAGAGACCCAGTACTTC few TRBJ2-5 TRBV3-1 .
CASSQDPGGFYGYTF TGCGCCAGCAGCCAAGATCCCGGAGGGTTCTATGGCTACACCTTC few TRBJ1-2 TRBV4-1 .
CAIKPGPRYNEQFF TGTGCCATCAAACCGGGACCTCGATACAATGAGCAGTTCTTC . TRBJ2-1 TRBV10-3 .
CASNDWMDGGSSYEQYF TGTGCCAGCAACGATTGGATGGATGGCGGTAGTTCCTACGAGCAGTACTTC few TRBJ2-7 TRBV7-8 .
CASGLSRSSQETQYF TGTGCTAGTGGTTTGTCGCGGAGTAGCCAAGAGACCCAGTACTTC few TRBJ2-5 TRBV12-5 .
CASSPSLGAGNTIYF TGCGCCAGCAGCCCTTCTTTGGGGGCTGGAAACACCATATATTTT few TRBJ1-3 TRBV5-1 .
CASSSGTGSYEQYF TGTGCCAGCAGCTCCGGGACAGGGTCCTACGAGCAGTACTTC few TRBJ2-7 TRBV7-9 TRBD1
CASRAGTESHEQYF TGTGCCAGCAGGGCCGGGACAGAAAGCCACGAGCAGTACTTC few TRBJ2-7 TRBV7-9 TRBD1
CAIRDRTEKDTQYF TGTGCCATCAGGGACCGGACAGAAAAAGATACGCAGTATTTT few TRBJ2-3 TRBV10-3 .
CSAPSPPERGGQETQYF TGCAGTGCGCCTAGTCCGCCTGAGCGGGGGGGGCAAGAGACCCAGTACTTC few TRBJ2-5 TRBV20-1 TRBD2
CASSLGPGERDTQYF TGTGCCAGCAGCTTAGGCCCAGGGGAGAGAGATACGCAGTATTTT . TRBJ2-3 TRBV11-2 .
CASSQAGTESSYEQYF TGCGCCAGCAGCCAGGCCGGGACCGAAAGCTCCTACGAGCAGTACTTC . TRBJ2-7 TRBV4-1 .
CASSLAFYGGQDTQYF TGTGCCAGCAGTTTAGCGTTCTACGGAGGGCAAGATACGCAGTATTTT few TRBJ2-3 TRBV12-3/TRBV12-4 .
CASSLTYQGEQYF TGTGCCAGCAGTCTGACGTATCAAGGGGAGCAGTACTTC many TRBJ2-7 TRBV6-6 .
CASSVAGGYNEQFF TGTGCCAGCAGCGTAGCGGGAGGCTACAATGAGCAGTTCTTC many TRBJ2-1 TRBV7-9 TRBD2
CAISELGTSDDQETQYF TGTGCCATCAGTGAGTTAGGGACTAGCGACGATCAAGAGACCCAGTACTTC . TRBJ2-5 TRBV10-3 TRBD2
CASRYGTGGETQYF TGTGCCAGCAGATACGGGACAGGGGGAGAGACCCAGTACTTC few TRBJ2-5 TRBV27 TRBD1
CACFSGAGDIPGELFF TGTGCCTGTTTCTCAGGGGCAGGGGATATTCCCGGGGAGCTGTTTTTT . TRBJ2-2 TRBV2 .
CASSQAPQGYEQYF TGCGCCAGCAGCCAAGCCCCACAGGGTTACGAGCAGTACTTC many TRBJ2-7 TRBV4-1 .
CASSPGQRTEAFF TGTGCCAGCAGCCCGGGACAGCGTACTGAAGCTTTCTTT . TRBJ1-1 TRBV27 TRBD1
CASSRPPEETQYF TGTGCCAGCAGTCGGCCCCCCGAGGAGACCCAGTACTTC few TRBJ2-5 TRBV6-6 .
CASSPAAGGGTDTQYF TGTGCCAGCAGCCCCGCTGCGGGGGGGGGTACAGATACGCAGTATTTT . TRBJ2-3 TRBV7-3 TRBD2
CASSGQGAPNEKLFF TGTGCCAGCAGCGGGCAGGGGGCCCCTAATGAAAAACTGTTTTTT . TRBJ1-4 TRBV9 TRBD1
CSASAGTSGYNEQFF TGCAGTGCTAGTGCCGGGACTAGCGGGTACAATGAGCAGTTCTTC . TRBJ2-1 TRBV20-1 TRBD2
CASSQDWTSGGWTQYF TGCGCCAGCAGCCAAGATTGGACTAGCGGGGGATGGACGCAGTATTTT few TRBJ2-3 TRBV4-3 TRBD2
CASTTLRQEYANTGELFF TGTGCCAGCACGACTCTCCGACAGGAGTACGCGAACACCGGGGAGCTGTTTTTT . TRBJ2-2 TRBV6-4 .
CASSLGPGTRANYGYTF TGTGCCAGCAGCTTAGGCCCCGGGACAAGGGCGAACTATGGCTACACCTTC many TRBJ1-2 TRBV7-6 .
CASSRTVNEQFF TGTGCCAGCAGCCGGACCGTCAATGAGCAGTTCTTC few TRBJ2-1 TRBV11-3 .
CASRGQVGNQPQHF TGTGCCAGCAGAGGACAGGTGGGGAATCAGCCCCAGCATTTT few TRBJ1-5 TRBV6-1 TRBD1
CASSPRLAGYTDTQYF TGTGCCAGCAGCCCACGACTAGCGGGGTACACAGATACGCAGTATTTT few TRBJ2-3 TRBV9 TRBD2
CASSYLTETGANVLTF TGTGCCAGCAGTTACTTGACAGAGACTGGGGCCAACGTCCTGACTTTC . TRBJ2-6 TRBV6-5 .
CASSPLGRRVSTDTQYF TGCGCCAGCAGCCCCTTGGGGCGACGGGTCAGCACAGATACGCAGTATTTT . TRBJ2-3 TRBV4-1 .
CASSMGQGQETQYF TGTGCCAGCAGTATGGGACAGGGCCAGGAGACCCAGTACTTC few TRBJ2-5 TRBV28 TRBD1
CASSHAPGQGADNQPQHF TGCGCCAGCAGTCACGCCCCGGGACAGGGGGCGGACAATCAGCCCCAGCATTTT many TRBJ1-5 TRBV4-1 TRBD1
CASSLRPNAADTQYF TGTGCCAGCAGCTTAAGGCCCAACGCCGCAGATACGCAGTATTTT few TRBJ2-3 TRBV13 .
CASSYADGTYEQYF TGTGCCAGCAGTTACGCGGACGGGACCTACGAGCAGTACTTC many TRBJ2-7 TRBV6-5 .
CASSYQLARYGYTF TGTGCCAGCAGTTACCAGCTGGCCAGGTATGGCTACACCTTC few TRBJ1-2 TRBV12-3/TRBV12-4 .
CASSPILGQGGQETQYF TGTGCCAGCAGCCCCATTTTGGGACAAGGAGGACAAGAGACCCAGTACTTC few TRBJ2-5 TRBV7-9 .
CASETGGNEKLFF TGTGCCAGCGAAACAGGGGGGAATGAAAAACTGTTTTTT few TRBJ1-4 TRBV27 TRBD1
CASNPLGGTEAFF TGTGCCAGCAACCCACTGGGGGGCACTGAAGCTTTCTTT many TRBJ1-1 TRBV7-8 .
CASSQRDASNTGELFF TGCGCCAGCAGCCAGCGCGACGCTTCGAACACCGGGGAGCTGTTTTTT few TRBJ2-2 TRBV4-1 .
CASSLTQGALIPEAFF TGCGCCAGCAGCCTTACCCAGGGGGCCCTGATCCCTGAAGCTTTCTTT . TRBJ1-1 TRBV4-1 TRBD1